The following is a TCR beta chain sequence with its context. The target antigen is unknown. V was pared by 0 bases and J by 7 bases, with 5 bases of the junction left unmatched. The CDR3 covers 15 residues. The germline CDR1 and CDR2 sequences are MNHEY and SVGAGI. This entry comes from a study of Ad26.COV2.S vaccination and SARS-CoV-2 variants. Study overall: Doses of Ad26.COV2.S were injected into muscle once or twice, 56 days apart.

The data were produced by immunoSEQ multiplex PCR, yet TCRdb's version contains in-frame clones alone and is incomplete. This sample has roughly 450,000 clones, with around 90% found just once. Specified treatment: roughly 19 received Ad26.COV2.S at low or high dose, single or two shots; about five received placebo; per-sample allocation not given. The samples date from day 63 after the first vaccine or placebo injection. Points from the study as a whole: Possibly, TCR breadth and depth analyses underestimated total T cell responses.

The chain combines TRBV6-5 with TRBJ1-2; TRBD1 matches 10 bases. The sequence was obtained from a person between 18 and 59 years old who received the Ad26.COV2.S COVID-19 vaccine or a placebo. The sequenced sample was peripheral blood, obtained in a trial of Ad26.COV2.S vaccine versus placebo. The CDR3 loop reads CASSYSAGTGVGYTF. CDR3 DNA sequence: TGTGCCAGCAGTTACTCGGCTGGGACAGGGGTTGGCTACACCTTC.